The 25 T cell receptor beta chains below all came from one sample that was sequenced in a study of shared clonotypes between healthy human individuals. Data came from immunoSEQ multiplex PCR; TCRdb stores just in-frame clones and leaves some out. The repertoire includes around 1 million clones, less than 85% of them detected once, and roughly 1.5% sits in the top ten. Sequencing was carried out using memory CD4+ T cells sorted from blood. The subset was: CD45RA-negative fraction. The source is a young man in good health.

This sequence joins TRBV19 and TRBJ1-3, with a weak D call TRBD1 (5 bases). Between the trimmed V and J ends, which lost 6 bases and 2 bases, there was a span of 20 bases. Germline V gives CDR1 LNHDA, CDR2 SQIVND (reference sequence). This CDR3 region has 17 residues. CDR3 sequence: CASSPSQGILTGNTIYF. The CDR3 DNA reads as TGTGCCAGTAGCCCCAGTCAGGGAATTTTGACTGGAAACACCATATATTTT.

J is TRBJ2-5 and V is TRBV5-1, with 11 bases identical to TRBD2. The CDR3 length is 15 residues. Trimming at V came to 0 bases and at J to 5 bases, leaving 3 bases not matched to a gene. The germline V gene has CDR1 SGHRS and CDR2 YFSETQ. The CDR3 reads CASSLGSGGAETQYF. The CDR3 bases are TGCGCCAGCAGCTTGGGTAGCGGGGGGGCGGAGACCCAGTACTTC.

V gene TRBV7-3 combines with J gene TRBJ2-5; TRBD1 or TRBD2 may be the D gene (6 bases each). The CDR3 is made up of 15 amino acids. V dropped 5 bases and J dropped 5 bases, with 18 bases sitting between them. Looked up from germline, CDR1 is SGHTA and CDR2 is FQGTGA. CDR3 sequence (DNA): TGTGCCAGCAGCGCCGGGGGCTACCTCGGGGAGACCCAGTACTTC. Translation: CASSAGGYLGETQYF.

As concerns this clone: This CDR3 is also generated by other DNA sequences in the sample. The gene calls are TRBV11-2 and TRBJ2-7, with 9 positions matching TRBD1. This CDR3 comprises 14 residues. Germline V gives CDR1 SGHAT, CDR2 FQNNGV. The J segment lost 6 bases and the V segment lost 1 base, leaving 4 bases of the junction unmatched. CDR3 DNA: TGTGCCAGCAGCTTAGGGACAGGGGTCGGCGAGCAGTACTTC. Translating it yields CASSLGTGVGEQYF.

V is TRBV10-3 and J is TRBJ2-7; 8 positions match TRBD1. The length of the CDR3 is 12 residues. In germline, CDR1 is ENHRY, CDR2 SYGVKD. Losses at the gene ends were 10 bases for V and 2 bases for J; bases not matched to a gene: 4. The CDR3 region is CATRTGTYEQYF. CDR3 DNA: TGTGCCACACGGACAGGGACCTACGAGCAGTACTTC.

The CDR3 bases are TGTGCCAGCAGCATCACTGGCGGGAGTGGGTACGAGCAGTACTTC. It specifies CASSITGGSGYEQYF. The chain employs TRBV7-2 and TRBJ2-7, with 7 bases lining up with TRBD2. CDR3 size: 15 residues. Unmatched junction bases numbered 11, after V lost 5 bases and J lost 4 bases. Germline V gene data show CDR1 as SGHTA and CDR2 as FQGNSA.

V and J are TRBV7-9 and TRBJ2-3; perhaps TRBD2 as D (5 bases). The germline V gene has CDR1 SEHNR and CDR2 FQNEAQ (reference sequence). This CDR3 region has 15 residues. V lost 7 bases and J 2 bases, leaving 16 bases between the germline ends. The CDR3 here is CASTLIGSITDTQYF. CDR3 DNA: TGTGCCAGCACCCTTATTGGGAGCATCACAGATACGCAGTATTTT. Variable domain in full (rest from reference TRBV7-9 and TRBJ2-3): DTGVSQNPRHKITKRGQNVTFRCDPISEHNRLYWYRQTLGQGPEFLTYFQNEAQLEKSRLLSDRFSAERPKGSFSTLEIQRTEQGDSAMYLCASTLIGSITDTQYFGPGTRLTVL.

V usage is TRBV5-1 and J usage is TRBJ1-2, with 8 bases that match TRBD1. CDR3 length: 13 amino acids. V lost 9 bases and J lost 7; bases outside the gene matches: 11. Germline V gives CDR1 SGHRS, CDR2 YFSETQ. The CDR3 DNA reads TGCGCCACTGCGGACAGGGTGGATTCTGGCTACACCTTC. Residues: CATADRVDSGYTF.

J is TRBJ2-1 and V is TRBV7-2; no clear D gene. With 5 bases removed from V and 16 bases from J, the gap between germline ends came to 15 bases. Germline CDR1 SGHTA, CDR2 FQGNSA. The CDR3 runs to 11 residues. Here the CDR3 reads CASSPEEWLFF. The CDR3 coding sequence is TGTGCCAGCAGCCCCGAGGAGTGGCTCTTCTTC.

This clone was seen a handful of times. The chain employs TRBV9 and TRBJ2-7; 7 bases match TRBD1. CDR3 size: 14 residues. Per germline, CDR1 SGDLS and CDR2 YYNGEE. Trimming removed 3 bases from V and 6 bases from J; junction bases left unmatched: 9. CDR3: CASSETGVGSEQYF. In DNA, the CDR3 is TGTGCCAGCAGCGAAACAGGGGTTGGGAGCGAGCAGTACTTC.

V gene TRBV18 combines with J gene TRBJ2-7, with D unresolved. Trimming pared 1 base from V and 3 bases from J, leaving 13 bases between. CDR1 and CDR2 (germline): KGHSH, LQKENI. The CDR3 is 15 residues long. CDR3 in amino acids: CASSPLDTSSYEQYF. DNA for the CDR3: TGTGCCAGCTCACCACTTGATACATCTAGCTACGAGCAGTACTTC. The whole variable domain, remainder taken from reference TRBV18 and TRBJ2-7, is NAGVMQNPRHLVRRRGQEARLRCSPMKGHSHVYWYRQLPEEGLKFMVYLQKENIIDESGMPKERFSAEFPKEGPSILRIQQVVRGDSAAYFCASSPLDTSSYEQYFGPGTRLTVT.

The V call is TRBV18, the J call TRBJ1-5; 9 bases are shared with TRBD1. The CDR3 runs to 14 residues. The V and J ends lost 4 bases and 5 bases, in that order; junction bases with no gene match: 3. Germline V gives CDR1 KGHSH, CDR2 LQKENI. CDR3 protein: CASSLDRGYQPQHF. CDR3 DNA: TGTGCCAGCTCACTGGACAGGGGTTATCAGCCCCAGCATTTT.

This rearrangement joins TRBV14 to TRBJ2-3; D is ambiguous. The V and J ends lost 1 base and 1 base respectively, with 12 bases between them. CDR3 length: 16 amino acids. Germline V gene sequence: CDR1 SGHDN, CDR2 FVKESK. CDR3 DNA: TGTGCCAGCAGCCAAGGATTCAAGATAGGCACAGATACGCAGTATTTT. Its translation is CASSQGFKIGTDTQYF.

The rearrangement uses TRBV4-3 and TRBJ2-5; 7 positions match TRBD1. The end of the DNA fits TRBJ2-7 better, so the J call may be wrong. Germline values: CDR1 LGHNA, CDR2 YSLEER. The CDR3 runs 16 residues. This chain's CDR3 is CASSQEWGQFSYEQYF. DNA for the CDR3: TGCGCCAGCAGCCAAGAATGGGGACAGTTCTCCTACGAGCAGTACTTC.

The V gene is TRBV10-3, the J gene TRBJ2-2; TRBD1 or TRBD2 may be the D gene (5 bases each). There are 16 residues in the CDR3. Germline CDR1 and CDR2: ENHRY and SYGVKD. Trimming took off 4 bases at V and 2 bases at J, with 14 bases between the two ends. The CDR3 DNA follows: TGTGCCATCAGTGGACTCCCGGGACCCAACACCGGGGAGCTGTTTTTT. Protein product: CAISGLPGPNTGELFF.

This clone has a count of ten or more. This chain connects TRBV7-8 to TRBJ1-6; 9 bases are shared with TRBD1. CDR1 and CDR2 from the germline V gene are SGHVS and FQNEAQ. Unmatched junction bases numbered 4, after V lost 5 bases and J lost 5 bases. The CDR3 is made up of 15 amino acids. The CDR3 bases are TGTGCCAGCAGCAAACAGGGGGCGAATAATTCACCCCTCCACTTT. Amino acid sequence: CASSKQGANNSPLHF.

This chain joins TRBV10-1 and TRBJ1-3; D uncertain. Germline assignment: CDR1 WNHNN and CDR2 SYGVQD (reference sequence). The germline V and J ends were trimmed by 0 bases and 4 bases, with 10 bases remaining between them. CDR3 length: 15 residues. The CDR3 reads CASSESVANGNTIYF. CDR3 coding DNA: TGCGCCAGCAGTGAGTCGGTGGCAAACGGAAACACCATATATTTT.

The gene calls are TRBV7-9 and TRBJ2-5; 7 positions agree with TRBD2. CDR1 and CDR2 from the germline V gene are SEHNR and FQNEAQ (reference sequence). Trimming removed 2 bases from V and 2 bases from J; junction bases left unmatched: 5. This CDR3 is built from 15 residues. CDR3 protein: CASSLYLGGQETQYF. Here the CDR3 DNA reads TGTGCCAGCAGCTTATATTTGGGGGGGCAAGAGACCCAGTACTTC.

The CDR3 loop reads CASGLVFTDTQYF. The CDR3 bases are TGTGCTAGTGGTTTGGTATTCACAGATACGCAGTATTTT. This chain uses TRBV12-5 with TRBJ2-3, with D unclear. The CDR3 has 13 amino acids. V was shortened by 0 bases and J by 2 bases, with 3 bases between the two germline ends. Germline V CDR1 and CDR2: LGHNT, FRNRAP.

For the CDR3, the DNA is TGCGCCAGCAGCTTGGACCCCACACCCTACGAGCAGTACTTC. It yields the protein CASSLDPTPYEQYF. This chain uses TRBV5-1 with TRBJ2-7; no clear D gene. Germline V gene sequence: CDR1 SGHRS, CDR2 YFSETQ. The CDR3 is made up of 14 amino acids. Trimming shortened V by 0 bases and J by 2 bases, and 9 bases separated the two germline ends.

The chain joins TRBV30 to TRBJ2-6, with D unclear. Trimming took 8 bases from V and 4 from J, leaving 12 bases between them. Germline CDR1 and CDR2: GTSNPN and SVGIG (reference sequence). There are 13 residues in the CDR3. In DNA, the CDR3 is TGTGCCAGACGAAGGGCCGGGGCCAACGTCCTGACTTTC. Translating it yields CARRRAGANVLTF.

The sample holds many counts of this clone. The chain joins TRBV2 to TRBJ1-6, with D hard to call. Germline values: CDR1 SNHLY, CDR2 FYNNEI. The CDR3 contains 14 residues. V lost 6 bases, J lost 7 bases, and 13 bases lay in between. Here the CDR3 DNA reads TGTGCCAGCAGCTACCTACCGCCCAATTCACCCCTCCACTTT. It specifies CASSYLPPNSPLHF.

The chain uses TRBV7-2 and TRBJ2-2; 9 nucleotides align to TRBD1. Per the germline V gene, CDR1 is SGHTA and CDR2 is FQGNSA. V was clipped by 3 bases and J by 4 bases; unmatched bases: 3. The CDR3 is 15 amino acids. CDR3 region: CASSFGQGSTGELFF. The CDR3 DNA follows: TGTGCCAGCAGCTTCGGACAGGGGAGCACCGGGGAGCTGTTTTTT.

This clone was observed a handful of times. This chain connects TRBV28 to TRBJ1-1, with 7 bases matching TRBD1. The germline CDR1 and CDR2 sequences are MDHEN and SYDVKM. The V gene end was trimmed by 4 bases and the J gene end by 2 bases; junction bases not matched to a gene: 7. This CDR3 comprises 15 residues. CDR3 sequence: CASSSGDRVNTEAFF. The CDR3 DNA follows: TGTGCCAGCAGTTCAGGGGACAGAGTAAACACTGAAGCTTTCTTT.

Worth noting for this clone: This sample includes further DNA sequences coding for the same CDR3. The chain uses TRBV6-6 and TRBJ1-1; D is possibly TRBD1 (5 bases). The V end lost 6 bases, the J end lost 2 bases, and 7 bases lay between the germline ends. Germline CDR1 reads MNHNY; CDR2 reads SVGAGI (reference sequence). The CDR3 has 12 residues. The DNA of the CDR3 is TGTGCCAGCAGCAGGGTAAACACTGAAGCTTTCTTT. Translated, it gives CASSRVNTEAFF.